This record concerns one T cell receptor beta chain sequence. Its specificity is unknown. The data belong to a study of response to subunit inactivated influenza vaccine. V was trimmed by 2 bases and J by 2 bases, leaving 10 bases between them. The germline V gene has CDR1 MNHEY and CDR2 SVGEGT. This CDR3 is 15 amino acids long. The study, taken as a whole, reports: Researchers suggested that each seasonal influenza vaccination recruits few new T cells.

In TCRdb, the RT-PCR reads were re-called with MiXCR into one record per CDR3 protein. The sample comprises roughly 670,000 distinct CDR3 sequences, 14% of which are singletons, and less than 9% rests with the top ten. Here the sequenced sample was PBMCs from blood, taken less than 15 days before vaccination. The receptor's source is a man aged 50 to 60 who received an inactivated influenza vaccine. The chain is built from TRBV6-2 or TRBV6-3 and TRBJ2-1; D is possibly TRBD2 (5 bases). The CDR3: CASSYTASPYNEQFF. CDR3 DNA sequence: TGTGCCAGCAGTTACACGGCTAGCCCCTACAATGAGCAGTTCTTC.